This T cell receptor beta chain was observed in a study of T cell changes during pregnancy in multiple sclerosis. CDR3 length: 12 residues. Germline V gene data show CDR1 as MNHNS and CDR2 as SASEGT. Trimming shortened V by 6 bases and J by 7 bases, and 12 bases separated the two germline ends. Profiled with immunoSEQ multiplex PCR; TCRdb holds only in-frame clones, not every one. The repertoire holds about 93,000 clones, roughly 92% seen once, with about 2% in the top ten. The receptor's source is a female donor with multiple sclerosis, enrolled in a pregnancy study. Source: peripheral blood, taken after pregnancy. The J gene is TRBJ1-2, the V gene TRBV6-1; a weak D match, TRBD1 (6 bases). CDR3 DNA sequence: TGTGCCAGCAGCGGGAACAGGGTTGGCTACACCTTC. It encodes CASSGNRVGYTF.